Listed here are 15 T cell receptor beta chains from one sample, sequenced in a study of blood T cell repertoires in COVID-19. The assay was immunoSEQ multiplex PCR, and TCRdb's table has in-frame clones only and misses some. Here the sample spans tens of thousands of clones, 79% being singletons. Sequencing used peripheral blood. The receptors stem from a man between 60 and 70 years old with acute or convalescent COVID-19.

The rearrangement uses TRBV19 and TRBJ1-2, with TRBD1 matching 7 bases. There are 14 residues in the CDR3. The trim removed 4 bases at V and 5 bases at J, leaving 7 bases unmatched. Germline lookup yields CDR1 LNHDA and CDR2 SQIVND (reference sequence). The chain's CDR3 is CASSTRQGWYGYTF. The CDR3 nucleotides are TGTGCCAGTAGTACCCGACAGGGATGGTATGGCTACACCTTC.

The CDR3, as DNA: TGTGCCAGCAGCTTAACTGGGACCACCGGGACAACCAACTATGGCTACACCTTC. This sequence encodes CASSLTGTTGTTNYGYTF. The gene calls are TRBV7-3 and TRBJ1-2, with D tentatively TRBD1 (6 bases). This CDR3 is built from 18 residues. The germline V gene has CDR1 SGHTA and CDR2 FQGTGA. V gave up 0 bases and J gave up 2 bases, with 19 bases separating them.

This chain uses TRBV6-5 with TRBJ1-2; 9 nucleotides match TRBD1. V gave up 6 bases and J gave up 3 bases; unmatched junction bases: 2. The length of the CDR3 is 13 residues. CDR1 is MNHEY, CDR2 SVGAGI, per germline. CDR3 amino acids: CASSRDRDYGYTF. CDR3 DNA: TGTGCCAGCAGCCGGGACAGGGACTATGGCTACACCTTC.

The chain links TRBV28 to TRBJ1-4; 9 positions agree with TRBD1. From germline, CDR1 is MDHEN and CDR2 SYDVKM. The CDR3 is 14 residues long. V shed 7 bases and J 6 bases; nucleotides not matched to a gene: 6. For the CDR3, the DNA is TGTGCCAGCACCCCAGGGGACAGGGATGAAAAACTGTTTTTT. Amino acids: CASTPGDRDEKLFF.

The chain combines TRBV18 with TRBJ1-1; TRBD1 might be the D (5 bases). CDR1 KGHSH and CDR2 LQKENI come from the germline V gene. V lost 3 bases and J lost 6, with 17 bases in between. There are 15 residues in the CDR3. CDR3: CASSPGGGMGAEAFF. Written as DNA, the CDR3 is TGTGCCAGCTCACCCGGGGGGGGTATGGGCGCTGAAGCTTTCTTT.

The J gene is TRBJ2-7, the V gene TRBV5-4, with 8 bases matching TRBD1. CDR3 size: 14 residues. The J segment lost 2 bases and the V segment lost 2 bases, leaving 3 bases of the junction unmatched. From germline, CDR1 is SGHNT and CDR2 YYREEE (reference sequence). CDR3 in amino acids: CASSFDRGAYEQYF. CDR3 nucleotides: TGTGCCAGCAGCTTCGACAGGGGAGCCTACGAGCAGTACTTC.

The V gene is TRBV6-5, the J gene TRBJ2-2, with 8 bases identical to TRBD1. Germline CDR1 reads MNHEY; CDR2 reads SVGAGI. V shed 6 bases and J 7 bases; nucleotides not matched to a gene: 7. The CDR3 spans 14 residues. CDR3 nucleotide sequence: TGTGCCAGCAGGCTACAGGGGGTAATCGGGGAGCTGTTTTTT. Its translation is CASRLQGVIGELFF.

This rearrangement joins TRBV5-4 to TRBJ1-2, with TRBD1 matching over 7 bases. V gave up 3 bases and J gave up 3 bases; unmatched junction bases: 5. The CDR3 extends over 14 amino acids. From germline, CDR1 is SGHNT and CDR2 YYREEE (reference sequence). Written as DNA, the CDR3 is TGTGCCAGCAGCTCCGGGACAGACCACTATGGCTACACCTTC. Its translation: CASSSGTDHYGYTF.

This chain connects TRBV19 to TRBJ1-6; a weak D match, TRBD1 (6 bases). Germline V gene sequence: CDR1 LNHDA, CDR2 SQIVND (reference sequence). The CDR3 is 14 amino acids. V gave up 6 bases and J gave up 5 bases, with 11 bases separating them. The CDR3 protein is CASRRDTNNSPLHF. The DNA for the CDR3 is TGTGCCAGTAGACGGGACACCAATAATTCACCCCTCCACTTT.

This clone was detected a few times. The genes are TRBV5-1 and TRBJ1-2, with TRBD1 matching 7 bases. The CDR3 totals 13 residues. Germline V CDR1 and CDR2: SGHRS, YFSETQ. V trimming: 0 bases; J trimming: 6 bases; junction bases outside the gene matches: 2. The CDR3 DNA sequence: TGCGCCAGCAGCTTGGAGGGGGCGAATGGCTACACCTTC. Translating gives CASSLEGANGYTF. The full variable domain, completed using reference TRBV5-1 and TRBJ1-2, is KAGVTQTPRYLIKTRGQQVTLSCSPISGHRSVSWYQQTPGQGLQFLFEYFSETQRNKGNFPGRFSGRQFSNSRSEMNVSTLELGDSALYLCASSLEGANGYTFGSGTRLTVV.

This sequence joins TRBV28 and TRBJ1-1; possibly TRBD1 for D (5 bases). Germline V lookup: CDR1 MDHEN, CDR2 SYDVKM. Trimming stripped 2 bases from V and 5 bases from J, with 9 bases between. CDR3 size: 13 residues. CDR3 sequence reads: CASSLGGKTEAFF. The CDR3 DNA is TGTGCCAGCAGTTTAGGGGGGAAAACTGAAGCTTTCTTT.

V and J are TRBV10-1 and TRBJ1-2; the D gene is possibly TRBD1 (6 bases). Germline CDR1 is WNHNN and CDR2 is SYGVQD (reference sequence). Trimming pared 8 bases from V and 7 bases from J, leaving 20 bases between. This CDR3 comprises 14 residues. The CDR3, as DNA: TGCGCCAGCGTCGGGGGGGGGCCCCTCTGTGGCTACACCTTC. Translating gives CASVGGGPLCGYTF.

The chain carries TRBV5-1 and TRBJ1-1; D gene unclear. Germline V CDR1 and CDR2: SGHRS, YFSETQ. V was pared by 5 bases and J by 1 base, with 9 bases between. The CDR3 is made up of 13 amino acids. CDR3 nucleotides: TGCGCCAGCAGTTCCGAGGGGAACACTGAAGCTTTCTTT. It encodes CASSSEGNTEAFF.

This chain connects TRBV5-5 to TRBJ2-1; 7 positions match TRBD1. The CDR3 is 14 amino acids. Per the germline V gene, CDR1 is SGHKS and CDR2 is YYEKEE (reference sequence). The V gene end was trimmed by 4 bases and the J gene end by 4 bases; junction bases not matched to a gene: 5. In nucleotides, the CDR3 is TGTGCCAGCAGCCCACAGGGGCTATACAATGAGCAGTTCTTC. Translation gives CASSPQGLYNEQFF.

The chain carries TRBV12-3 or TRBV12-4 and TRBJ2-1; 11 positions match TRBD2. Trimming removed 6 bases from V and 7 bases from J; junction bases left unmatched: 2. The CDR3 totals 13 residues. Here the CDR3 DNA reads TGTGCCAGCAGAGGGACTAGCGGTAATGAGCAGTTCTTC. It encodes CASRGTSGNEQFF.